This T cell receptor beta chain was identified during a study of T cell repertoires in cytomegalovirus infection. Study-wide background: In public TCR beta signatures, there were indications of both CMV infection and matching HLA type. Study results and caveats: Cumulative public TCR beta family frequency identified carriers of CMV plus the relevant HLA. Clonotype analysis showed dominance of the ex vivo response by HLA-C-restricted CMV-specific TCR beta clonotypes.

Worth noting for this clonotype: Its antigen is not known.

TCRdb reanalysed the reads using MiXCR and keeps one entry per CDR3 protein. The sample lists roughly 230,000 distinct CDR3 sequences; approximately 15% were seen once. V was pared by 5 bases and J by 3 bases, with 7 bases of the junction left unmatched. CDR3 length: 16 residues. Germline CDR1 is MNHNY and CDR2 is SVGAGI (reference sequence). This sequence joins TRBV6-6 and TRBJ2-2; 9 bases match TRBD2. The TCR originated in a human donor in good health (CMV status not recorded). Some clones in this sample may be carry-over from other donors' samples. Sequenced: CD8+ T cells from PBMCs. CDR3: CASSTIAGADTGELFF. CDR3 DNA sequence: TGTGCCAGCAGTACGATAGCGGGGGCCGACACCGGGGAGCTGTTTTTT.